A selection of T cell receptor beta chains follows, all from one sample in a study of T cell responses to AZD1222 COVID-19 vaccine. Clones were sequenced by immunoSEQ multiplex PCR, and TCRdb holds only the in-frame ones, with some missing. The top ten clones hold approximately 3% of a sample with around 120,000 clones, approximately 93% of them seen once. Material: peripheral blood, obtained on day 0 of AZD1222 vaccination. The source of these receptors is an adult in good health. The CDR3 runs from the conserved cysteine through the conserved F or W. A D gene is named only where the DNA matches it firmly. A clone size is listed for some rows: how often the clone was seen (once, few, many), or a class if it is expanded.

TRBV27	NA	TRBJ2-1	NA	TGTGCCAGCAGTTCTCCTCAAGCAAGCGCCTCCTACAATGAGCAGTTCTTC	CASSSPQASASYNEQFF
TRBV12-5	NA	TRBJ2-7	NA	TGTGCTAGTGGTTTTGGGAATGCGGACCGGTCCTACGAGCAGTACTTC	CASGFGNADRSYEQYF
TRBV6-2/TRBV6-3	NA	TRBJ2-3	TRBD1	TGTGCCAGCAGTTACAGGAGACAGGGTAGAACAGATACGCAGTATTTT	CASSYRRQGRTDTQYF
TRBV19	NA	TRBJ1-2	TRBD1	TGTGCCACCATACCGGGACAGGGGGCTTCGAACTATGGCTACACCTTC	CATIPGQGASNYGYTF
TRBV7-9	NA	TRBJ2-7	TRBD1	TGTGCCAGCAGCTCGGCGGGGGACAGGGTCCACGAGCAGTACTTC	CASSSAGDRVHEQYF
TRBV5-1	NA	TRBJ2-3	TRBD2	TGCGCCAGCAGCTCCCTGACTAGCGAGACCTCTAGCACAGATACGCAGTATTTT	CASSSLTSETSSTDTQYF
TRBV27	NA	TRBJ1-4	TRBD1	TGTGCCAGCAGTTTAGCGGGACAGGCGAAACTGTTTTTT	CASSLAGQAKLFF
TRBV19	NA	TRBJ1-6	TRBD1	TGTGCCAGTAGGCCCGCCGACAGGGGGGATTCACCCCTCCACTTT	CASRPADRGDSPLHF
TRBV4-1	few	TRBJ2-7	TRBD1	TGCGCCAGCAGCCAGGACAGGGCAAGCTCCTACGAGCAGTACTTC	CASSQDRASSYEQYF
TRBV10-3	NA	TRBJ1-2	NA	TGTGCCACCAGGGACGGCAACTATGGCTACACCTTC	CATRDGNYGYTF
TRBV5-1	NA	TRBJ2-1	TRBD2	TGCGCCAGCAGCCCGCTAGCGGGAGAATATGAGCAGTTCTTC	CASSPLAGEYEQFF
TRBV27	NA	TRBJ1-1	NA	TGTGCCAGCAGAATGAAAGCTTTCTTT	CASRMKAFF
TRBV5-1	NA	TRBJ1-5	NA	TGCGCCAGCAGCTTCACCAAGCCCGACAGCAATCAGCCCCAGCATTTT	CASSFTKPDSNQPQHF
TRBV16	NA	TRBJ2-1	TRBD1	TGTGCCAGCAGAAGACAGGGGAGCTCCTACAATGAGCAGTTCTTC	CASRRQGSSYNEQFF
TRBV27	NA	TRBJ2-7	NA	TGTGCCAGCAATATGAAAGAGCAGTACTTC	CASNMKEQYF
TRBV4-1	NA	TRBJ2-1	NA	TGCGCCAGCAGCCAAGTAGGGGTCGATGAGCAGTTCTTC	CASSQVGVDEQFF
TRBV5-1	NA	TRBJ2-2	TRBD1	TGCGCCAGCAGCCACTCGACAGGGATGGCCACCGGGGAGCTGTTTTTT	CASSHSTGMATGELFF
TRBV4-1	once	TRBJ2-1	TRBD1	TGCGCCAGCAGCCAAAGGGGACAGGCCTACAATGAGCAGTTCTTC	CASSQRGQAYNEQFF
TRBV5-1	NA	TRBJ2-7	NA	TGCGCCAGCAGCTTGGCCCGGGGGACCTACGAGCAGTACTTC	CASSLARGTYEQYF
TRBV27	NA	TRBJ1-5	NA	TGTGCCAGCAGTTTAGGCCGAAGCAATCAGCCCCAGCATTTT	CASSLGRSNQPQHF
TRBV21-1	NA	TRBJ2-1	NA	TGTGCCAGCAGCAAAAGGCAGGTTCTTTTCTTC	CASSKRQVLFF
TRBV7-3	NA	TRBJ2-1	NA	TGTGCCAGCAGTTCCGACACGAACAATGAGCAGTTCTTC	CASSSDTNNEQFF
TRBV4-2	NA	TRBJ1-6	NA	TGTGCCAGCAGCCAAGGGGGCGTGATAGCGGATGATTCACCCCTCCACTTT	CASSQGGVIADDSPLHF
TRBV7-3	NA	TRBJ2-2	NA	TGTGCCAGCAGCCCCTGGGGCGGGGAGCTGTTTTTT	CASSPWGGELFF
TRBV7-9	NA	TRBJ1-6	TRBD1	TGTGCCAGCAGGGCCGGGACAGCGGCAGGGAATTCACCCCTCCACTTT	CASRAGTAAGNSPLHF
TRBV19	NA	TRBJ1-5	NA	TGTGCCAGTAGTATAGGACAGAATCAGCCCCAGCATTTT	CASSIGQNQPQHF
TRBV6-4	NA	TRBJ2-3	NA	TGTGCCAGCAGTGAAGTCCAAGGGGGTACGCAGTATTTT	CASSEVQGGTQYF
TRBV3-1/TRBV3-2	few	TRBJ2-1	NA	TGTGCCAGCAGCCTAAGAGGGGGAGGAAGCTCCTACAATGAGCAGTTCTTC	CASSLRGGGSSYNEQFF
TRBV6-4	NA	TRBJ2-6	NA	TGTGCCAGCAGTGACGGGGTCGGGGCCAACGTCCTGACTTTC	CASSDGVGANVLTF
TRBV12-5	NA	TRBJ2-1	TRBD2	TGTGCTAGTGGCAATACGCCCGGGACTAGACAGGATGAGCAGTTCTTC	CASGNTPGTRQDEQFF
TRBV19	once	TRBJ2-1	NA	TGTGCCAGTAGCTCCTACAATGAGCAGTTCTTC	CASSSYNEQFF
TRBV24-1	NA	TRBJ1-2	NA	TGTGCCACCAGTGACCTTTCCTTTAAATGGAGCTATGGCTACACCTTC	CATSDLSFKWSYGYTF
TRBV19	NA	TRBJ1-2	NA	TGTGCCAGTAGTATGTGGGCGATCTATGGCTACACCTTC	CASSMWAIYGYTF
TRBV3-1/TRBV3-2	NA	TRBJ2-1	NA	TGTGCCAGCAGCCAAGGGGCAAGCTCCTACAATGAGCAGTTCTTC	CASSQGASSYNEQFF
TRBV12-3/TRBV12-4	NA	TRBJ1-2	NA	TGTGCCAGCAGCCCGGACTTGGGGCTGGGCTACACCTTC	CASSPDLGLGYTF
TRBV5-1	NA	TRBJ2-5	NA	TGCGCCAGCAGCGGTGGGGTGCAAGAGACCCAGTACTTC	CASSGGVQETQYF
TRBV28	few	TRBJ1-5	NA	TGTGCCAGCAGTTCAGGTATCGAAGGCAATCAGCCCCAGCATTTT	CASSSGIEGNQPQHF
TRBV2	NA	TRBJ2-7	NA	TGTGCCAGCAGCTCCTACCCGTCCACCGTCACCTACGAGCAGTACTTC	CASSSYPSTVTYEQYF
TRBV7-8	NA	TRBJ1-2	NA	TGTGCCAGCAGCCGCGATGGAGGGGAGGCTAACTATGGCTACACCTTC	CASSRDGGEANYGYTF
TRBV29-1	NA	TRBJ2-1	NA	TGCAGCGTTGAACTCAATGAGCAGTTCTTC	CSVELNEQFF
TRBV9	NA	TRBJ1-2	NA	TGTGCCAGCAGCCCTCGGGGGGGGCAGTTGAACTATGGCTACACCTTC	CASSPRGGQLNYGYTF
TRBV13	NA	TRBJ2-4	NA	TGTGCCAGCAGCGTAGCTTCGGGAGCGAACATTCAGTACTTC	CASSVASGANIQYF
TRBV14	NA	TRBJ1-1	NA	TGTGCCAGCAGCCAAGATGACTATTTGGACACTGAAGCTTTCTTT	CASSQDDYLDTEAFF
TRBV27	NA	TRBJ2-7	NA	TGTGCCAGCAGTTTTCAGCGCGACCTTGCCTACGAGCAGTACTTC	CASSFQRDLAYEQYF